This T cell receptor beta chain was documented in a study of glioma-infiltrating T cells. General study results and limits: Only very few CDR3 sequences appeared in both tissue and blood. Tissue-blood divergence was below expectation in non-neoplastic patients, above in gliomas.

On this clonotype: Its specificity is not known. The junction and the germline gene differ at one end; a read error may be behind it.

Using RNA template, CDR3s of TCR alpha and beta were amplified with iRepertoire arm-PCR. One-step reverse transcription and amplification started from approximately 100-400 ng of tissue mRNA or PBMC total RNA. Using its own MiXCR run on the multiplex PCR reads, TCRdb lists one record per CDR3 protein. The table shows roughly 4,000 distinct CDR3 sequences, with approximately 20% occurring only once. Germline lookup yields CDR1 MDHEN and CDR2 SYDVKM. This CDR3 region has 15 residues. Input material: glioma tissue, nonneoplastic brain tissue, or PBMCs (not recorded which). The chain has TRBV28 and TRBJ1-6, with D possibly matching TRBD1 (6 bases). The TCR was taken from a human donor with low-grade glioma or glioblastoma, undergoing nonglioma brain surgery, or in good health (not recorded which). CDR3 nucleotide sequence: TGTGCCAGCAGTTTATGGGGGGCGACCGCTCAGCCCCTCAACTTT. Its translation is CASSLWGATAQPLNF.